One T cell receptor (beta chain) is described in this entry. The antigen it binds to is not known. Base qualities are missing; no much larger clone stands one base away. In the same sample, other DNA sequences code for this CDR3. The data originate from a study of cytomegalovirus exposure and HLA in healthy donors (dated 2017 in TCRdb). Notes on the research overall: A later analysis indicated that the 110 or so validation repertoires were generated on the platform also employed for the approximately 690 repertoires of the first cohort. The aim of the study was to test whether cataloging public T cell receptors could identify signatures of past pathogen exposure. A separate validation cohort of roughly 130 different subjects was used in addition to the approximately 700-subject first cohort. To predict cytomegalovirus infection status, the study brought together high-throughput TCR immunosequencing, statistical association of individual TCRs with disease status, and machine learning. What the authors observed across the whole study: Most TCR sequences were seen in very few donors, while some public TCRs were found in many individuals. A later analysis had no HLA typing for the validation cohort, so co-occurrence there was scored across all 110 or so repertoires. The classifier was reported to diagnose cytomegalovirus status with high specificity and sensitivity in both the original cohort and the validation cohort. The study listed 170 or so TCR beta chains as associated with cytomegalovirus. Of the cluster scores, 85% to 95% were above 0 in a later analysis, which found that TCRs clustered in the first cohort also tended to co-occur in the 120 validation repertoires. In vitro tests confirmed that a few of the cytomegalovirus-associated TCR beta chains recognize cytomegalovirus antigens. The authors suggested that the approach could potentially be generalized to other disease states and immunological phenotypes.

Donors formed part of the validation cohort, which comprised about 130 subjects and was distinct from the first cohort of several hundred subjects. Spanning cysteine to phenylalanine, the CDR3 consists of 13 amino acids. The DNA shown is the 39-base CDR3, in frame from base 1. Between the V and J ends, shortened by 5 bases and 1 base respectively, the junction contains 9 bases. CDR1 and CDR2 are drawn from the germline V gene (reference sequence): MNHEY, SMNVEV. Libraries came from the immunoSEQ multiplex PCR assay. As for how the authors treated the data: To diagnose cytomegalovirus status from the catalog of TCR beta chain sequences, a statistical classification framework was built. The clones in this table, taken by TCRdb from immuneACCESS, are in-frame only. Not every clone is retained; where verified, under half of the shortfall comes from an unresolved V gene, and the cause of the rest is unknown. From that table come the V and J calls and clone size; the DNA was used to work out D and trimming. Across this sample there are 80,000 to 100,000 clones, with about 88% seen only once. The ten top clones hold about 6.5% of the sample.

The chain links TRBV27 with TRBJ2-7, with TRBD1 perhaps the D gene, on 6 matching bases. Source material: PBMCs. This receptor was identified in a man aged 18 to 30 in good health and CMV-seropositive. The CDR3 is CASSHGQSYEQYF. The nucleotides read TGTGCCAGCAGTCACGGACAGTCCTACGAGCAGTACTTC.